This TCR beta chain was obtained from a study of blood T cell repertoires in COVID-19. Across the study: Acute and convalescent COVID-19 samples came from the United States, Italy and Spain. PBMCs, B-cell-depleted T cells, or T cells were the source of the cDNA or gDNA that made up the material.

In the authors' methods: Estimation of nucleated cell counts was performed using reference gene primer amplification. Data came from immunoSEQ multiplex PCR; TCRdb stores just in-frame clones and leaves some out. Clonal size and the V and J genes are those of that table, whereas D and trimming came from the DNA. The sample records about 410,000 clones, about nine tenths being singletons. CDR1 and CDR2 from the germline V gene are MNHEY and SVGAGI. The CDR3 is 16 amino acids. V dropped 2 bases and J dropped 5; count of bases not matched to a gene: 8. Input material: peripheral blood. The chain uses TRBV6-5 and TRBJ2-3, with TRBD2 identical over 9 bases. This TCR was recovered from a woman aged 25-40 years with active or convalescent COVID-19. The CDR3 DNA reads TGTGCCAGCAGTTACCCAGCGGGGGGCCCCCTAGATACGCAGTATTTT. This codes for CASSYPAGGPLDTQYF.